The sequence of this TCR beta chain was determined in a study of blood T cells in healthy people across ages. The table lists this clonotype with a few counts. Through a sample-barcoded 5' primer and a J-beta primer mix, a second PCR was run for roughly 7 to 11 cycles. One entry per CDR3 protein, called by TCRdb with MiXCR from the 5' RACE reads. Of 750,000 to 950,000 distinct CDR3 sequences listed, roughly 53% are singletons. Between the trimmed V and J ends, which lost 1 base and 4 bases, there was a span of 11 bases. The CDR3 totals 14 residues. Germline lookup yields CDR1 SGHTA and CDR2 FQGNSA. The TCR originated in a man older than 75 in good health. This chain uses TRBV7-2 with TRBJ2-7; TRBD2 is a possible D gene (7 bases). The sample taken for sequencing was blood. For the CDR3, the DNA is TGTGCCAGCAGCTTAGAAGGGGGGGGATACGAGCAGTACTTC. This codes for CASSLEGGGYEQYF.